Shown below are 28 T cell receptor beta chains from a single sample sequenced in a study of T cells in Graves' hyperthyroidism and ophthalmopathy. The TCR beta CDR3 regions underwent amplification using RNA transcripts as the source. When the TCR CDR3 underwent first-round RT-PCR, the HTBI primer set was used. MiXCR, applied by TCRdb to the multiplex PCR reads, yields one record per CDR3 protein. The sample records roughly 750,000 distinct CDR3 sequences, approximately 16% being singletons. The sequencing input was blood. The receptor source for this set is a young man with Graves' hyperthyroidism.

The chain employs TRBV29-1 and TRBJ1-1, with D tentatively TRBD1 (5 bases). The CDR3 has 13 residues. V shed 2 bases and J shed 2 bases, with 9 bases lying between them. Germline V gene lookup returns CDR1 SQVTM and CDR2 ANQGSEA. This CDR3 reads CSVERGLNTEAFF. CDR3 DNA: TGCAGCGTTGAAAGGGGCCTAAACACTGAAGCTTTCTTT. Together with reference TRBV29-1 and TRBJ1-1, the CDR3 gives the full variable domain: SAVISQKPSRDICQRGTSLTIQCQVDSQVTMMFWYRQQPGQSLTLIATANQGSEATYESGFVIDKFPISRPNLTFSTLTVSNMSPEDSSIYLCSVERGLNTEAFFGQGTRLTVV.

This clonotype was recorded a few times. The V call is TRBV20-1, the J call TRBJ2-1; D uncertain. V was pared by 0 bases and J by 6 bases, with 18 bases between. Per the germline V gene, CDR1 is DFQATT and CDR2 is SNEGSKA (reference sequence). The CDR3 sequence is 16 residues long. Here the CDR3 reads CSARDDRYLGSNEQFF. CDR3 DNA sequence: TGCAGTGCTAGAGACGATCGGTATCTGGGAAGCAATGAGCAGTTCTTC.

J is TRBJ2-7 and V is TRBV28; D gene unclear. Germline CDR1 and CDR2: MDHEN and SYDVKM. Trimming pared 1 base from V and 3 bases from J, leaving 13 bases between. This CDR3 region has 15 residues. The CDR3 bases are TGTGCCAGCAGTTTATCTTTCGAATGGAGCTACGAGCAGTACTTC. Protein: CASSLSFEWSYEQYF.

In this sample, this clonotype turned up many times. V gene TRBV27 combines with J gene TRBJ2-5, with 11 nucleotides matching TRBD2. CDR1 and CDR2 (germline): MNHEY, SMNVEV (reference sequence). With V trimmed by 10 bases and J by 4 bases, 11 bases remained unmatched. The CDR3 totals 15 residues. The CDR3 protein is CATTDLAGGPETQYF. The CDR3 DNA reads as TGTGCCACCACTGATTTAGCGGGAGGGCCAGAGACCCAGTACTTC.

This clonotype was counted between two and nine times. CDR3 residues: CASSLELADYNEQFF. The CDR3 DNA reads as TGTGCCAGCAGCTTAGAGCTAGCGGACTACAATGAGCAGTTCTTC. The rearrangement uses TRBV11-1 and TRBJ2-1, with 7 bases matching TRBD2. The CDR3 loop spans 15 amino acids. Germline trimming cut 1 base from V and 3 bases from J; bases unmatched to any gene: 3. Per the germline V gene, CDR1 is SGHAT and CDR2 is FQDESV (reference sequence).

Many counts were recorded for this clonotype. The J gene is TRBJ2-5, the V gene TRBV28; 9 bases map to TRBD2. CDR3 size: 16 residues. V lost 5 bases to trimming and J lost 1 base; unmatched junction nucleotides: 8. Per the germline V gene, CDR1 is MDHEN and CDR2 is SYDVKM. The DNA of the CDR3 is TGTGCCAGCAGTCTTCCGAGCGGGGGGTTCCAAGAGACCCAGTACTTC. Its translation: CASSLPSGGFQETQYF. Based on the CDR3 plus reference TRBV28 and TRBJ2-5, the full variable domain is DVKVTQSSRYLVKRTGEKVFLECVQDMDHENMFWYRQDPGLGLRLIYFSYDVKMKEKGDIPEGYSVSREKKERFSLILESASTNQTSMYLCASSLPSGGFQETQYFGPGTRLLVL.

Notes on this clonotype: This may come from a read error, since a much larger clone is one base off. For the CDR3, the DNA is TGTGCCAGCAGTGAGTTAGAGGGCTATGGCTACACCTTC. It specifies CASSELEGYGYTF. This chain uses TRBV2 with TRBJ1-2; D is undetermined. Germline loops: CDR1 SNHLY, CDR2 FYNNEI. With 3 bases removed from V and 4 bases from J, the gap between germline ends came to 9 bases. The CDR3 extends over 13 amino acids.

This clonotype was observed at least ten times. V and J are TRBV20-1 and TRBJ1-1; D is unresolved. This CDR3 comprises 11 residues. V lost 4 bases to trimming and J lost 5 bases, with 8 bases between them. Germline CDR1 is DFQATT and CDR2 is SNEGSKA (reference sequence). CDR3 amino acids: CSAIIRTEAFF. Written as DNA, the CDR3 is TGCAGTGCTATTATCAGGACTGAAGCTTTCTTT.

This clonotype has a count of ten or more. The chain is built from TRBV7-9 and TRBJ2-1; 11 bases agree with TRBD2. The CDR3 loop spans 16 amino acids. CDR1 and CDR2 from the germline V gene are SEHNR and FQNEAQ (reference sequence). The V segment lost 1 base and the J segment 8 bases; nucleotides outside the gene matches: 7. The CDR3 DNA is TGTGCCAGCAGCTTAGGTCCGGGACTAGCGGTAGATGAGCAGTTCTTC. Translated, it gives CASSLGPGLAVDEQFF.

The V call is TRBV12-3 or TRBV12-4, the J call TRBJ2-1; 7 bases agree with TRBD2. This CDR3 has 16 amino acids. The V and J ends lost 1 base and 7 bases, in that order; junction bases with no gene match: 10. DNA for the CDR3: TGTGCCAGCAGTTTAGGAGGGAGGGGAACTCGGAATGAGCAGTTCTTC. Protein: CASSLGGRGTRNEQFF.

There are many counts of this clonotype. This chain connects TRBV24-1 to TRBJ2-1; the match to TRBD2 covers 13 bases. This CDR3 has 16 amino acids. Germline loops: CDR1 KGHDR, CDR2 SFDVKD. V was clipped by 4 bases and J by 6 bases; unmatched bases: 5. The CDR3 bases are TGTGCCACCAGTGACAGGACTAGCGGGAGTGGCAATGAGCAGTTCTTC. This gives the protein CATSDRTSGSGNEQFF.

This clonotype was picked up a small number of times. V usage is TRBV7-9 and J usage is TRBJ2-4; D gene uncertain. The CDR3 spans 14 residues. From germline, CDR1 is SEHNR and CDR2 FQNEAQ (reference sequence). Trimming stripped 0 bases from V and 9 bases from J, with 12 bases between. The CDR3: CASSLALGLSIQYF. CDR3 DNA: TGTGCCAGCAGCTTAGCTCTGGGCTTGAGCATTCAGTACTTC.

This clonotype was seen a handful of times. The chain carries TRBV5-5 and TRBJ1-2; D remains unclear. In germline, CDR1 is SGHKS, CDR2 YYEKEE (reference sequence). The CDR3 runs to 15 residues. The germline V and J ends were trimmed by 2 bases and 2 bases, with 13 bases remaining between them. CDR3 amino acids: CASSFDGNGNYGYTF. In DNA form, the CDR3 reads TGTGCCAGCAGCTTTGACGGAAACGGGAACTATGGCTACACCTTC.

Notes on this clonotype: It may be a read error: a sequence one base away is much more abundant. The chain combines TRBV18 with TRBJ2-1; no reliable D call. The CDR3 consists of 13 residues. Germline CDR1 is KGHSH and CDR2 is LQKENI. DNA for the CDR3: TGTGCCAGCTCACCAACAAGGTACAATGAGCAGTCCTTC. Amino acid sequence: CASSPTRYNEQSF.

This clonotype appeared a few times. The V and J genes are TRBV29-1 and TRBJ2-3; 12 bases map to TRBD2. J gave up 3 bases and V 1 base, and 8 bases lay outside the gene matches. The CDR3 length is 17 residues. CDR1 SQVTM and CDR2 ANQGSEA come from the germline V gene. This CDR3 is CSVEVRPSGRGTDTQYF. The DNA of the CDR3 is TGCAGCGTTGAAGTTCGGCCTAGCGGGAGGGGGACAGATACGCAGTATTTT.

Only a few counts were recorded for this clonotype. The rearrangement links TRBV10-3 to TRBJ2-3; D unresolved. Germline values: CDR1 ENHRY, CDR2 SYGVKD. The CDR3 contains 11 residues. Trimming shortened V by 3 bases and J by 5 bases, and 3 bases separated the two germline ends. CDR3 coding DNA: TGTGCCATCAGTGATGGAGATACGCAGTATTTT. Its protein product is CAISDGDTQYF.

This chain uses TRBV28 with TRBJ2-6, with D hard to call. Trimming took 11 bases from V and 1 from J, leaving 0 bases between them. The CDR3 sequence is 10 residues long. CDR1 is MDHEN and CDR2 is SYDVKM in the germline V gene. The CDR3 coding sequence is TGTGCCTCTGGGGCCAACGTCCTGACTTTC. Protein product: CASGANVLTF. Full variable domain (rest looked up from reference TRBV28 and TRBJ2-6): DVKVTQSSRYLVKRTGEKVFLECVQDMDHENMFWYRQDPGLGLRLIYFSYDVKMKEKGDIPEGYSVSREKKERFSLILESASTNQTSMYLCASGANVLTFGAGSRLTVL.

Only a few counts were recorded for this clonotype. The chain carries TRBV20-1 and TRBJ1-6; perhaps TRBD1 as D (6 bases). CDR1 is DFQATT and CDR2 is SNEGSKA in the germline V gene (reference sequence). V shed 6 bases and J shed 5 bases, with 14 bases lying between them. The CDR3 totals 14 residues. The CDR3 loop is CSAMPAGDNSPLHF. CDR3 in DNA: TGCAGTGCCATGCCGGCAGGGGATAATTCACCCCTCCACTTT.

The V gene is TRBV4-1, the J gene TRBJ2-1, with D perhaps TRBD1 or TRBD2 (5 bases each). The CDR3 extends over 13 amino acids. Trimming left V 4 bases short and J 8 bases short, with 12 bases between. Germline loops: CDR1 MGHRA, CDR2 YSYEKL. CDR3 coding DNA: TGCGCCAGCAGCCGCGAGAGGGGTGATGAGCAGTTCTTC. The encoded protein is CASSRERGDEQFF.

The CDR3 nucleotides read TGTGCCAGCAGCCCCCGGATAGGGGGCCCCTCCTACAATGAGCAGTTCTTC. The encoded protein is CASSPRIGGPSYNEQFF. The rearrangement joins TRBV5-5 to TRBJ2-1; 7 bases agree with TRBD1. J was trimmed by 0 bases and V by 4 bases; bases with no gene match: 10. The germline CDR1 and CDR2 sequences are SGHKS and YYEKEE (reference sequence). This CDR3 has 17 residues.

This chain links TRBV11-2 with TRBJ1-5, with D possibly matching TRBD1 (6 bases). The CDR3 contains 14 residues. Germline V CDR1 and CDR2: SGHAT, FQNNGV. V was pared by 4 bases and J by 2 bases, with 9 bases between. The CDR3 nucleotides are TGTGCCAGCAGCTCTTCAGGGGGCAATCAGCCCCAGCATTTT. Its translation is CASSSSGGNQPQHF.

The rearrangement links TRBV20-1 to TRBJ1-5; tentatively, D is TRBD1 (6 bases). Germline assignment: CDR1 DFQATT and CDR2 SNEGSKA (reference sequence). CDR3 length: 14 residues. The V end lost 2 bases, the J end lost 5 bases, and 13 bases lay between the germline ends. CDR3 region: CSARWAGADQPQHF. DNA for the CDR3: TGCAGTGCTAGATGGGCGGGGGCCGATCAGCCCCAGCATTTT.

This clonotype was recorded at least ten times. The V and J genes are TRBV10-3 and TRBJ1-1, with D hard to call. Looked up from germline, CDR1 is ENHRY and CDR2 is SYGVKD. CDR3 length: 12 residues. Trimming shortened V by 6 bases and J by 0 bases, and 5 bases separated the two germline ends. CDR3 nucleotides: TGTGCCATCAGGGCACTGAACACTGAAGCTTTCTTT. This encodes CAIRALNTEAFF.

This clonotype came up a few times. This chain links TRBV4-3 with TRBJ1-1; the D is unclear. CDR3 size: 17 residues. Germline values: CDR1 LGHNA, CDR2 YSLEER. The V and J ends lost 1 base and 1 base respectively, with 16 bases between them. Here the CDR3 reads CASSQGAPTWGNTEAFF. The CDR3 nucleotides read TGCGCCAGCAGCCAAGGGGCCCCGACTTGGGGGAACACTGAAGCTTTCTTT.

This clonotype was recorded many times. The chain has TRBV5-1 and TRBJ1-2; D is unresolved. The germline V gene has CDR1 SGHRS and CDR2 YFSETQ. The V and J ends lost 0 bases and 0 bases respectively, with 6 bases between them. The CDR3 runs to 14 residues. Here the CDR3 reads CASSLGAANYGYTF. The DNA of the CDR3 is TGCGCCAGCAGCTTGGGGGCAGCTAACTATGGCTACACCTTC.

A few counts support this clonotype. A clone one base away is much larger, so this may be a read error. The chain joins TRBV2 to TRBJ2-1; D remains ambiguous. In germline, CDR1 is SNHLY, CDR2 FYNNEI. This CDR3 is 13 amino acids long. V lost 5 bases and J lost 8, with 13 bases in between. Here the CDR3 reads CASSTPLTYEQFF. CDR3 bases: TGTGCCAGCAGTACACCCCTTACATATGAGCAGTTCTTC.

This clonotype came up many times. V and J are TRBV28 and TRBJ1-2; D unclear. The V and J ends lost 5 bases and 6 bases respectively, with 16 bases between them. The CDR3 extends over 14 amino acids. Germline lookup yields CDR1 MDHEN and CDR2 SYDVKM. CDR3 DNA: TGTGCCAGCAGTGTAAGAGGGTGGGCCCATGGCTACACCTTC. Its protein is CASSVRGWAHGYTF.

This clonotype has more than one count but fewer than ten. The chain carries TRBV6-2 or TRBV6-3 and TRBJ1-2, with TRBD1 matching 7 bases. CDR1 and CDR2 (germline): MNHEY, SVGEGT. CDR3 length: 15 amino acids. V shed 3 bases and J 3 bases; nucleotides not matched to a gene: 7. CDR3 in DNA: TGTGCCAGCAGTTATCCCAATACAGGGGACTATGGCTACACCTTC. As protein: CASSYPNTGDYGYTF.